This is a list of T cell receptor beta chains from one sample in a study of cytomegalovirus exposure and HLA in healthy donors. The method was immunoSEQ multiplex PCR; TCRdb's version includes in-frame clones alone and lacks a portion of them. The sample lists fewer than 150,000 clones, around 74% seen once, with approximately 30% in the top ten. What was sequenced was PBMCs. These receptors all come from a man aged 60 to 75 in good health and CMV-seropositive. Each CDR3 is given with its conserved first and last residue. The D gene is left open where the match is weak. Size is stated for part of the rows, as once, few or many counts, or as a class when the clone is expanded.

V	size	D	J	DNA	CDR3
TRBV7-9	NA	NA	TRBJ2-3	TGTGCCAGCAGCCCCGGGGTAGCGTCTAGCACAGATACGCAGTATTTT	CASSPGVASSTDTQYF
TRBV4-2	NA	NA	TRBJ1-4	TGTGCCAGCAGCCAAGAAGTGGCGGGCACGGGTGGAAAACTGTTTTTT	CASSQEVAGTGGKLFF
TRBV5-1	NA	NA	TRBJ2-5	TGCGCCAGCGCCCCAGGGGGCGGGGGGGCCCAAGAGACCCAGTACTTC	CASAPGGGGAQETQYF
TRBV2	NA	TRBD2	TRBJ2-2	TGTGCCAGCAGTTTTAGCGGGGGGCCAAACACCGGGGAGCTGTTTTTT	CASSFSGGPNTGELFF
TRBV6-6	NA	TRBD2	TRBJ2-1	TGTGCCAGCAGTTACCGGACTAGCGGGGGTAACAATGAGCAGTTCTTC	CASSYRTSGGNNEQFF
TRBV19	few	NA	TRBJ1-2	TGTGCCAGTAGTATATGGCGTGGAGGGGACTATGGCTACACCTTC	CASSIWRGGDYGYTF
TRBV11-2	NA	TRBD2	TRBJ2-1	TGTGCCAGCAGCTTAAGAGGACTAGCGGTTTACAATGAGCAGTTCTTC	CASSLRGLAVYNEQFF
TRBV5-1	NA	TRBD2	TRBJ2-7	TGCGCCAGCAGCTTGGCACTAGCGGGGGCCTCCTACGAGCAGTACTTC	CASSLALAGASYEQYF
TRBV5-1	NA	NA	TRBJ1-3	TGCGCCAGCAGCTTTTCCGGGGTTAGCTCTGGAAACACCATATATTTT	CASSFSGVSSGNTIYF
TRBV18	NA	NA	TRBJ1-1	TGTGCCAGCTCACTGAACCCGACAGGCGGAGGCGTGAACACTGAAGCTTTCTTT	CASSLNPTGGGVNTEAFF
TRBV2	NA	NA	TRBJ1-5	TGTGCCAGTGCAGGGATTTTGGGCAATCAGCCCCAGCATTTT	CASAGILGNQPQHF
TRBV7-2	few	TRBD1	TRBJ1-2	TGTGCCAGCAGCTTAATGGCAGGGGGCCCCTATCGAGGCTACACCTTC	CASSLMAGGPYRGYTF
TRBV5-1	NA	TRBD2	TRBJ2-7	TGCGCCAGCAGCTTGTCTAGCGGCGCCTACGAGCAGTACTTC	CASSLSSGAYEQYF
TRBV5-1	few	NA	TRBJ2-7	TGCGCCAGCAGCTTGGGCCTAGGGGGGGCGAGCTCCTACGAGCAGTACTTC	CASSLGLGGASSYEQYF
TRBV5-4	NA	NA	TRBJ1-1	TGTGCCAGCAGCCCCCCGCTGGGGGCGCAAACTGAAGCTTTCTTT	CASSPPLGAQTEAFF
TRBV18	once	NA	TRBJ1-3	TGTGCCAGCTCATCACCGGGGGCCGACTCTGGAAACACCATATATTTT	CASSSPGADSGNTIYF
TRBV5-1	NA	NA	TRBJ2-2	TGCGCCAGCACAATCCTCCCAGGGGCCGGGAACACCGGGGAGCTGTTTTTT	CASTILPGAGNTGELFF
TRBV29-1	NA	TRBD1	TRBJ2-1	TGCAGCGTTGAACCCCGACAGGGTTACAATGAGCAGTTCTTC	CSVEPRQGYNEQFF
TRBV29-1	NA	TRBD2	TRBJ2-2	TGCAGCGTTTTCGGGGGGATCGTCGGGGAGCTGTTTTTT	CSVFGGIVGELFF
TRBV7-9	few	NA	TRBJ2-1	TGTTCCAGCAGCTTATATACCCGGTCCTCGTACAATGAGCAGTTCTTC	CSSSLYTRSSYNEQFF
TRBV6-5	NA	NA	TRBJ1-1	TGTGCCAGCAGTCTCGGGACTTTTAGGGACACTGAAGCTTTCTTT	CASSLGTFRDTEAFF
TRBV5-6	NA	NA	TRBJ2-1	TGTGCCAGCAGCTTGTACGCGTTAGACTACAATGAGCAGTTCTTC	CASSLYALDYNEQFF
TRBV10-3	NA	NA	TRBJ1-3	TGTGCCATCAGTGCGACAAACTCTGGAAACACCATATATTTT	CAISATNSGNTIYF
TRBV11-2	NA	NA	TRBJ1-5	TGTGCCAGCAGCTTCCATTTAACAGGAGATCAGCCCCAGCATTTT	CASSFHLTGDQPQHF